This record concerns one T cell receptor (beta chain) sequence. It has no known antigen specificity. No base quality information exists; no much larger clone differs at one position. These data belong to a study of OX40 agonist ivuxolimab in advanced cancers. With regard to the full study: The costimulatory receptor OX40 (CD134) was targeted by ivuxolimab, a fully human IgG2 agonistic monoclonal antibody. Three dose-escalation patients achieved partial responses, one with hepatocellular carcinoma and two with cutaneous melanoma. The monotherapy dose-escalation portion (N of about 50 patients) of the phase I ivuxolimab trial is reported in the paper. Intravenous ivuxolimab was administered to patients every 2 weeks at six dose levels: 0.01, 0.1, 0.3, 1.5, 3 and 10 mg/kg. In the dose-escalation cohort, 70% to 90% of patients were male, and the mean age was 60 years with a range of about 20 to 80. The purpose of peripheral TCRbeta sequencing was to test whether ivuxolimab changed TCR sequence diversity and led to clonal T-cell expansion. Of the roughly 52 patients in dose escalation, 19 had hepatocellular carcinoma, some 15 had melanoma, 9 had renal cell carcinoma and 9 had head and neck cancer. Prior anti-PD-1, anti-PD-L1 or anti-CTLA-4 therapy was permitted, and checkpoint inhibitors had been received by around 39% of dose-escalation patients.

From a lookup of the germline V gene, CDR1 and CDR2 are SGHNT and YENEEA. V loses 7 bases at its end and J loses 2 bases; junction bases beyond the gene matches: 6. The CDR3 starts with the cysteine, ends with the phenylalanine, and has 14 residues. Only CDR3 DNA is held: 42 bases, read in frame from base 1. Genomic DNA was isolated from the sorted cells so that the TCRbeta CDR3 region could be sequenced. The immunoSEQ Assay was used for sequencing of TCRbeta CDR3 regions. The source is immuneACCESS, and TCRdb retained only in-frame sequences with V and J called. Part of the clones is not carried over; for the studies checked, unresolved V genes explain less than half of this, and the remainder is unexplained. Within this sample are approximately 70,000 clones, with around 73% of them counted one time only. The ten largest clones add up to more than 1.5% of the sample. The paper as a whole reports these results and caveats: At doses of 0.1 to 3.0 mg/kg, clonal expansion of both CD4+ and CD8+ T cells in blood was seen between baseline and week 6. The antigen specificity of the clonally expanded peripheral T cells was not determined. Partial responders in the 0.1-3.0 mg/kg groups had among the lowest normalized peripheral clonal expansion, especially among CD8+ T cells. On average, CD8+ T cells showed more expanded clones than CD4+ T cells after ivuxolimab. Low levels of normalized T-cell clonal expansion were also seen in some patients who did not respond.

The trial excluded patients who had a history of autoimmune disease or were on systemic immunosuppression. Peripheral blood for TCR sequencing was collected from all dose cohorts at baseline, on cycle 4 day 1, and on cycle 7 day 1. Samples were obtained from an open-label, multicenter, first-in-human phase I dose-escalation trial of ivuxolimab. Adults with locally advanced or metastatic head and neck squamous cell, hepatocellular, melanoma or renal cell carcinoma were enrolled in the trial. Before TCR sequencing, CD4+ T cells and CD8+ T cells were sorted from peripheral blood as separate populations.

The specimen was CD4+ or CD8+ T cells sorted from blood, collected in a trial of the OX40 agonist ivuxolimab. In this chain, TRBV11-3 is recombined with TRBJ2-7, with TRBD1 matching 9 junction bases. The sequence came from an adult with an advanced solid tumor such as melanoma, head and neck, liver or kidney cancer. The CDR3 protein sequence reads: CASTSDRGTYEQYF. The DNA is as follows: TGTGCCAGCACCTCGGACAGGGGAACCTACGAGCAGTACTTC.